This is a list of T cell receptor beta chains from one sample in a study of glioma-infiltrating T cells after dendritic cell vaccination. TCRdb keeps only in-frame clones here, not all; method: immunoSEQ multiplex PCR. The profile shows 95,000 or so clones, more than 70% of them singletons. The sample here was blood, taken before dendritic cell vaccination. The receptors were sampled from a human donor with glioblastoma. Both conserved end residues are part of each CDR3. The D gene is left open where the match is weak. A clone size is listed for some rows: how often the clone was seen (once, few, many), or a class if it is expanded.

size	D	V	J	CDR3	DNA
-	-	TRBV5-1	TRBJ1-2	CASSSGALEGYGYTF	TGCGCCAGCAGCTCCGGCGCCCTGGAGGGCTATGGCTACACCTTC
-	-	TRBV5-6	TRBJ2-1	CASSQDRKPDNEQFF	TGTGCCAGCAGCCAGGACAGAAAACCGGACAATGAGCAGTTCTTC
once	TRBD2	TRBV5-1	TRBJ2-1	CASSFSGGANEQFF	TGCGCCAGCAGCTTTAGCGGGGGGGCAAATGAGCAGTTCTTC
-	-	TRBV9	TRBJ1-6	CASSVQGTYNSPLHF	TGTGCCAGCAGCGTCCAGGGTACCTATAATTCACCCCTCCACTTT
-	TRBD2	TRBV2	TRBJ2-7	CASEGGRSLEQYF	TGTGCCAGCGAAGGCGGGAGATCGCTCGAGCAGTACTTC
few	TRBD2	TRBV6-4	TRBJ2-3	CASSTAGGTTDTQYF	TGTGCCAGCAGTACAGCGGGAGGGACCACAGATACGCAGTATTTT
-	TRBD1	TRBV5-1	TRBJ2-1	CASSWEGTAIRGQFF	TGCGCCAGCAGCTGGGAAGGGACAGCTATTAGAGGGCAGTTCTTC
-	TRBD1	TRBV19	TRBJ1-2	CASYTQGASYGYTF	TGTGCCAGTTACACCCAGGGGGCAAGCTATGGCTACACCTTC
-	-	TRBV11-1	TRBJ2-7	CASSLASDSIPYEQYF	TGTGCCAGCAGCTTAGCGTCAGACAGCATACCCTACGAGCAGTACTTC
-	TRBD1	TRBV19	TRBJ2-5	CASSPGQGEETQYF	TGTGCCAGTAGTCCAGGACAGGGGGAAGAGACCCAGTACTTC
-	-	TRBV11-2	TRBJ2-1	CASRGGRSVVEQFF	TGTGCCAGCAGGGGGGGACGGAGCGTGGTCGAGCAGTTCTTC
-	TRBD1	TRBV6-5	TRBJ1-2	CASSLVRTGGAYGYTF	TGTGCCAGCAGTTTGGTCCGGACAGGGGGCGCTTATGGCTACACCTTC
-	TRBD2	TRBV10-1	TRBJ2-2	CASSGLAGGRNTGELFF	TGCGCCAGCAGTGGACTAGCGGGAGGTCGAAACACCGGGGAGCTGTTTTTT
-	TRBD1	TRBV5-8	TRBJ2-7	CASSTLRDRGADEQYF	TGTGCCAGCAGCACACTCCGGGACAGGGGGGCCGACGAGCAGTACTTC
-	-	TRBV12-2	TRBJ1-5	CASRLRRTENFSNQPQHF	TGTGCAAGTCGCTTAAGACGGACAGAGAATTTTAGCAATCAGCCCCAGCATTTT
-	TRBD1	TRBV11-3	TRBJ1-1	CASSFHRGNTEAFF	TGTGCCAGCAGCTTCCACAGGGGAAACACTGAAGCTTTCTTT
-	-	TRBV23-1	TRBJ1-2	CASSREGGYTF	TGCGCCAGCAGCCGGGAGGGTGGCTACACCTTC
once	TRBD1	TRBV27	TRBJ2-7	CASSLSPPGQGGGYEQYF	TGTGCCAGCAGTTTATCTCCCCCTGGACAGGGAGGAGGCTACGAGCAGTACTTC
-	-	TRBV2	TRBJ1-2	CASLQGFNGYTF	TGTGCCAGCCTACAGGGTTTCAATGGCTACACCTTC
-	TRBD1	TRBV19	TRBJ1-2	CASSIAGQGGYGYTF	TGTGCCAGTAGTATAGCGGGACAGGGAGGGTACGGCTACACCTTC
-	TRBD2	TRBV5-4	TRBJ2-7	CASSFGTRSHEQYF	TGTGCCAGCAGCTTTGGGACTAGGAGCCACGAGCAGTACTTC
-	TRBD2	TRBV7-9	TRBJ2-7	CASSRTPGLDLGEQYF	TGTGCCAGCAGCCGAACCCCGGGACTAGATTTAGGGGAGCAGTACTTC
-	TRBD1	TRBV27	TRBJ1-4	CASSLWTGANEKLFF	TGTGCCAGCAGTTTGTGGACAGGAGCTAATGAAAAACTGTTTTTT
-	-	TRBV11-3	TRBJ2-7	CASSSGVSYEQYF	TGTGCCAGCAGCTCAGGGGTGTCCTACGAGCAGTACTTC
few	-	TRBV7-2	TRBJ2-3	CASSFSVREAGDTQYF	TGTGCCAGCAGCTTTAGCGTGAGGGAGGCGGGAGATACGCAGTATTTT
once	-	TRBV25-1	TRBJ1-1	CASSWGHDTEAFF	TGTGCCAGCAGTTGGGGGCACGACACTGAAGCTTTCTTT
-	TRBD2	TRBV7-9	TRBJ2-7	CASSPQTSGSSYEQYF	TGTGCCAGCAGCCCACAGACTAGCGGGAGCTCCTACGAGCAGTACTTC
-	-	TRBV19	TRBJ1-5	CASSIGSGSNQPQHF	TGTGCCAGTAGTATCGGGTCAGGGTCCAATCAGCCCCAGCATTTT
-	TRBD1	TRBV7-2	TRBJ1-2	CASSRDRANGYTF	TGTGCCAGCAGCCGGGACAGGGCTAATGGCTACACCTTC
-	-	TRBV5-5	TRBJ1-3	CASSFQGSGNTIYF	TGTGCCAGCAGCTTCCAGGGTTCTGGAAACACCATATATTTT
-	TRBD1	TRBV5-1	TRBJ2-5	CASSLQGREETQYF	TGCGCCAGCAGCCTACAGGGGAGAGAAGAGACCCAGTACTTC
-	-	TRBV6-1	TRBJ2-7	CASSDKGTLYEQYF	TGTGCCAGCAGTGATAAGGGGACTCTCTACGAGCAGTACTTC
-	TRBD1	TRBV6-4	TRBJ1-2	CASKAGTGGVGYTF	TGTGCCAGCAAAGCCGGGACAGGGGGTGTTGGCTACACCTTC
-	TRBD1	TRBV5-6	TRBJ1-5	CASSFQDRGGSQPQHF	TGTGCCAGCAGCTTCCAGGACAGGGGAGGATCACAGCCCCAGCATTTT
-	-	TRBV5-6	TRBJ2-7	CASSWGGGTYEQYF	TGTGCCAGCAGCTGGGGCGGTGGAACCTACGAGCAGTACTTC
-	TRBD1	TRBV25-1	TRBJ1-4	CASSEGTDLSTNEKLFF	TGTGCCAGCAGTGAGGGGACAGATTTATCAACTAATGAAAAACTGTTTTTT
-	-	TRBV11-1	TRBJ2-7	CASSPTAPEQYF	TGTGCCAGCAGCCCTACAGCTCCTGAGCAGTACTTC
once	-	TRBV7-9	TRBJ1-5	CASRGQGETQPQHF	TGTGCCAGCAGGGGGCAGGGTGAAACTCAGCCCCAGCATTTT
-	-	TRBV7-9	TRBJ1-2	CASSLYRPGGVYGYTF	TGTGCCAGCAGCTTATACCGACCGGGGGGTGTCTATGGCTACACCTTC
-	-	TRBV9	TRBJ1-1	CASSPQPTANTEAFF	TGTGCCAGCAGCCCCCAACCGACAGCGAACACTGAAGCTTTCTTT
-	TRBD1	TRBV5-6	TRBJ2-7	CASSLGQGIWEQYF	TGTGCCAGCAGCCTGGGACAGGGGATCTGGGAGCAGTACTTC